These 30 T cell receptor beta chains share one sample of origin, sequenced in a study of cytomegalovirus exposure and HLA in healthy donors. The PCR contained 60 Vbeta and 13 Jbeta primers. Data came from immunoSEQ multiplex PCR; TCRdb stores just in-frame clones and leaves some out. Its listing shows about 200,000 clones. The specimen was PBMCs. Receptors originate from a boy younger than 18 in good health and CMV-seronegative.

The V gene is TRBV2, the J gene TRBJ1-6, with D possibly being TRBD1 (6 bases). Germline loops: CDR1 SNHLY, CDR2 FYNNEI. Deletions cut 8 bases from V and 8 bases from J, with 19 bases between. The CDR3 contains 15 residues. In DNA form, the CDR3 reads TGTGCCAGCGAAATAGGGGGGGTTTCGGATTCACCCCTCCACTTT. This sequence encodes CASEIGGVSDSPLHF.

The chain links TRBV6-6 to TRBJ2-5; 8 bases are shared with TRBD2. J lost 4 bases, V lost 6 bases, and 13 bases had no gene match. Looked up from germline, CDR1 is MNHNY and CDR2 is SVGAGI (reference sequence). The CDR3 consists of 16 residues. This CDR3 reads CASRTLSRGGSETQYF. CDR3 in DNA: TGTGCCAGCAGGACCCTCTCCCGGGGGGGATCAGAGACCCAGTACTTC.

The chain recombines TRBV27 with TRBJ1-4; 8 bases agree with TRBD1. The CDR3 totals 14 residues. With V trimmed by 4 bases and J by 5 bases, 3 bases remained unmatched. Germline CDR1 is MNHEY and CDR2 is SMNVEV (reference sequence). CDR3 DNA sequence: TGTGCCAGCAGTTCGGGACAGGAAAATGAAAAACTGTTTTTT. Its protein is CASSSGQENEKLFF.

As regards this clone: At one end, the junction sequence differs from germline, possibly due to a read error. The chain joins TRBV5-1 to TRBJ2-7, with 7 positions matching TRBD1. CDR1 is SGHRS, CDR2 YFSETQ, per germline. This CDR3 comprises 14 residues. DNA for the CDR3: TGCGCCAGCACCTTGGGGACAGCTCACTACGAGCAGTACTTC. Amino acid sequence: CASTLGTAHYEQYF. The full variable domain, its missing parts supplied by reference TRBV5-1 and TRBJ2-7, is KAGVTQTPRYLIKTRGQQVTLSCSPISGHRSVSWYQQTPGQGLQFLFEYFSETQRNKGNFPGRFSGRQFSNSRSEMNVSTLELGDSALYLCASTLGTAHYEQYFGPGTRLTVT.

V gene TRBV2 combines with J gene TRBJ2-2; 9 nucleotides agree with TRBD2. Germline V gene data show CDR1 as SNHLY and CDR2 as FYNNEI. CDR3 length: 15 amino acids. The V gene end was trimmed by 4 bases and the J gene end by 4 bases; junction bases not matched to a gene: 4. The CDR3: CASSGAGGPTGELFF. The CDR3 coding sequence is TGTGCCAGCAGTGGTGCGGGGGGGCCCACCGGGGAGCTGTTTTTT.

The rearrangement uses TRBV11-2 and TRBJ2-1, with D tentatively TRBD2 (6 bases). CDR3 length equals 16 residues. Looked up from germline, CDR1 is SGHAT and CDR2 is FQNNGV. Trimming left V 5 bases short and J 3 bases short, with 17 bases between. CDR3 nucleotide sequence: TGTGCCAGCAGCCGAGGGCTCTCGGAGGGCTACAATGAGCAGTTCTTC. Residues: CASSRGLSEGYNEQFF.

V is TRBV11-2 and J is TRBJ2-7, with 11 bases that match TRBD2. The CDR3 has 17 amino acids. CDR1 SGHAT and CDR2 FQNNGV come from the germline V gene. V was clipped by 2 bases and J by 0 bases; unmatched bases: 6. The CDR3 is CASSLKLAGAFSYEQYF. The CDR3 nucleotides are TGTGCCAGCAGCTTAAAACTAGCGGGGGCTTTCTCCTACGAGCAGTACTTC. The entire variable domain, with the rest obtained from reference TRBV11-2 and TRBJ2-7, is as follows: EAGVAQSPRYKIIEKRQSVAFWCNPISGHATLYWYQQILGQGPKLLIQFQNNGVVDDSQLPKDRFSAERLKGVDSTLKIQPAKLEDSAVYLCASSLKLAGAFSYEQYFGPGTRLTVT.

The CDR3 here is CASSSGIPGLPEAFF. The CDR3, as DNA: TGTGCCAGCAGTTCCGGGATCCCCGGGCTGCCTGAAGCTTTCTTT. The gene calls are TRBV6-5 and TRBJ1-1; unclear D gene. Looked up from germline, CDR1 is MNHEY and CDR2 is SVGAGI. The CDR3 is made up of 15 amino acids. V was clipped by 4 bases and J by 6 bases, with 18 bases between them.

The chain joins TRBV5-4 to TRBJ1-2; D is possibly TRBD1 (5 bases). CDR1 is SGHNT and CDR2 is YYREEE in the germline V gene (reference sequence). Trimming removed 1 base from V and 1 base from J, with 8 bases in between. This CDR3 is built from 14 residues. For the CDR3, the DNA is TGTGCCAGCAGCTTGCGACAGCTTAACTATGGCTACACCTTC. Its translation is CASSLRQLNYGYTF.

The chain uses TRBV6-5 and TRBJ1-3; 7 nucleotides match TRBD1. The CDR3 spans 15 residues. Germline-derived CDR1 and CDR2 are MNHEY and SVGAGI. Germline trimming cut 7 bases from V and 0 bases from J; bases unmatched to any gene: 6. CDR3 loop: CASKRDRSSGNTIYF. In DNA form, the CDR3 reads TGTGCCAGCAAGAGGGACAGAAGCTCTGGAAACACCATATATTTT.

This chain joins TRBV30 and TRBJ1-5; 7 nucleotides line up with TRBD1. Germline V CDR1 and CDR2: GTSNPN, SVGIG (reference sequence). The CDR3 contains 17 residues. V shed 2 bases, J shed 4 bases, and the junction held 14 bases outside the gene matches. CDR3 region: CAWSKDRLRQGNQPQHF. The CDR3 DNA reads TGTGCCTGGAGTAAGGACCGGTTAAGACAGGGTAATCAGCCCCAGCATTTT.

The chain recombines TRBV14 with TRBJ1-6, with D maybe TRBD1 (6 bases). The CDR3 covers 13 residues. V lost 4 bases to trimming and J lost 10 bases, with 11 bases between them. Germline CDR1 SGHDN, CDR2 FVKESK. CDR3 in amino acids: CASSLQGLSPLHF. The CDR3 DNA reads TGTGCCAGCAGCCTCCAGGGGCTATCACCCCTCCACTTT.

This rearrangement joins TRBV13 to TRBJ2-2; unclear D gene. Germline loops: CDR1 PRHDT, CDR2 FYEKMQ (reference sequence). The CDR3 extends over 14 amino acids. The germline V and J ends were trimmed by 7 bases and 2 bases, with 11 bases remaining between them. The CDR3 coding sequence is TGTGCCAGCACCTCTCCAGGAAACACCGGGGAGCTGTTTTTT. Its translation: CASTSPGNTGELFF.

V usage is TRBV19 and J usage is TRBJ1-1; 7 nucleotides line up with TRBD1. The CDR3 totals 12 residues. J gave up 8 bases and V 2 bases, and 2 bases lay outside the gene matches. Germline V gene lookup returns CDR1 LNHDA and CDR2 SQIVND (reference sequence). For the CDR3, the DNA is TGTGCCAGTAGTATACAACAGGGGGAAGCTTTCTTT. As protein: CASSIQQGEAFF.

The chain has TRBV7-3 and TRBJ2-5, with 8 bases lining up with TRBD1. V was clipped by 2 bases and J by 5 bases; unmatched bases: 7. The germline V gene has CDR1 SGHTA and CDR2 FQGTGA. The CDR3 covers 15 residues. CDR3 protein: CASSLLGQGGETQYF. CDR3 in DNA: TGTGCCAGCAGCTTACTAGGACAGGGTGGTGAGACCCAGTACTTC.

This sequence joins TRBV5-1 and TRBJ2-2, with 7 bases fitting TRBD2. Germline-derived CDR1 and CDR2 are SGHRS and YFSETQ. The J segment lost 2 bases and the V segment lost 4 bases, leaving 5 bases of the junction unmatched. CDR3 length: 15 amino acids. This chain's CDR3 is CASSRGLSNTGELFF. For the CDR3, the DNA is TGCGCCAGCAGCAGGGGACTAAGTAACACCGGGGAGCTGTTTTTT.

CDR3 sequence (DNA): TGCGCCAGCAGCCCCGGTGCGGGGGTCTATGGCTACACCTTC. Protein sequence: CASSPGAGVYGYTF. The chain uses TRBV4-1 and TRBJ1-2; D may be TRBD1 (5 bases). Germline V CDR1 and CDR2: MGHRA, YSYEKL. CDR3 length equals 14 residues. The germline V and J ends were trimmed by 4 bases and 4 bases, with 13 bases remaining between them.

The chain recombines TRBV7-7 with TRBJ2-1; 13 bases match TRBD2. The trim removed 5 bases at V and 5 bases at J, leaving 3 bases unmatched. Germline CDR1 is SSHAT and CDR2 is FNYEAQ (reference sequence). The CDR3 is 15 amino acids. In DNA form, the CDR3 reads TGTGCCAGCAGCACTGGACTAGCGGGGGACAATGAGCAGTTCTTC. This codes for CASSTGLAGDNEQFF.

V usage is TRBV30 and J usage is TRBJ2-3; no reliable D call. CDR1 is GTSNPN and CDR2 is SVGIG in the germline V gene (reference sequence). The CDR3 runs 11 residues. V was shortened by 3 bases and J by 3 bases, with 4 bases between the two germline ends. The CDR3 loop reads CAWSGTDTQYF. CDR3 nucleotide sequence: TGTGCCTGGAGCGGGACAGATACGCAGTATTTT.

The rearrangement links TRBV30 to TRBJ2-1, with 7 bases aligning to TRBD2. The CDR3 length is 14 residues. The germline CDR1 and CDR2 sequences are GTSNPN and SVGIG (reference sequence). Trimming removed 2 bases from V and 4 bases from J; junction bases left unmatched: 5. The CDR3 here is CAWSWSSGYNEQFF. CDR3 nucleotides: TGTGCCTGGAGTTGGAGTAGCGGGTACAATGAGCAGTTCTTC.

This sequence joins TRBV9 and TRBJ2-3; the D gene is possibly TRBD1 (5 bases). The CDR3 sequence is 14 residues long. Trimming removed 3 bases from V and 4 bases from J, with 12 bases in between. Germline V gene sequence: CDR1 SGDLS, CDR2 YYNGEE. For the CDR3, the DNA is TGTGCCAGCAGCGCCCAGGGAAATCCAGATACGCAGTATTTT. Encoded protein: CASSAQGNPDTQYF.

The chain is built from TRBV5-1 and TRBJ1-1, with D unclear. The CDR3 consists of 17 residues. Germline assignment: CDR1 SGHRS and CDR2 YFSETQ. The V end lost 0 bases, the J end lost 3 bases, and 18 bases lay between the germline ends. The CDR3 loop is CASSLGPAGSGYTEAFF. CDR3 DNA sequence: TGCGCCAGCAGCTTGGGGCCGGCGGGCAGCGGATACACTGAAGCTTTCTTT.

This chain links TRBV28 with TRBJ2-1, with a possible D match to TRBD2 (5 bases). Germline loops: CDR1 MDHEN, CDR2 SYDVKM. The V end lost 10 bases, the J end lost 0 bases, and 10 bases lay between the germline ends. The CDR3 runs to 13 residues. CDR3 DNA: TGTGCCACTGAAGGGAGCTCCTACAATGAGCAGTTCTTC. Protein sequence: CATEGSSYNEQFF.

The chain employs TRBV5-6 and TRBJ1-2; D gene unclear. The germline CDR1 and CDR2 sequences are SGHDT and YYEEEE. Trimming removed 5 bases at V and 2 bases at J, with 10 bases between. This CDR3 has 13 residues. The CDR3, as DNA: TGTGCCAGCAGAGTTGGAGGGAACTATGGCTACACCTTC. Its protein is CASRVGGNYGYTF.

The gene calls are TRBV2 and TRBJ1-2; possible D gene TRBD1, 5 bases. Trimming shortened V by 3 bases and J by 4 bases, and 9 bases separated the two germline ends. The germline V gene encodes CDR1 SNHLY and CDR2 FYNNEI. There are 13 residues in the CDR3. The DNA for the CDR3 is TGTGCCAGCAGTGACCGACAGCCCTATGGCTACACCTTC. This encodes CASSDRQPYGYTF.

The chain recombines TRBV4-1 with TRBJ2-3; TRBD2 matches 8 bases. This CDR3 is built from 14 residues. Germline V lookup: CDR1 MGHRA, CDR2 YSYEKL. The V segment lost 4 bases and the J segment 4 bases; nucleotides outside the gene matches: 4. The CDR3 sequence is CASSRGGQADTQYF. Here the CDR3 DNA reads TGCGCCAGCAGCCGCGGGGGGCAGGCAGATACGCAGTATTTT.

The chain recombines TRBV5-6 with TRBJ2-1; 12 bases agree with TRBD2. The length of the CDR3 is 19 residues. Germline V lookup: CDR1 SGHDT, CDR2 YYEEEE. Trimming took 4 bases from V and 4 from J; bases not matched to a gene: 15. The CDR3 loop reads CASSGRTSGDSRAYNEQFF. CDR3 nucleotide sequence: TGTGCCAGCAGCGGGAGGACTAGCGGGGACAGCCGGGCTTACAATGAGCAGTTCTTC. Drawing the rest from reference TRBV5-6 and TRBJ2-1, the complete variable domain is DAGVTQSPTHLIKTRGQQVTLRCSPKSGHDTVSWYQQALGQGPQFIFQYYEEEERQRGNFPDRFSGHQFPNYSSELNVNALLLGDSALYLCASSGRTSGDSRAYNEQFFGPGTRLTVL.

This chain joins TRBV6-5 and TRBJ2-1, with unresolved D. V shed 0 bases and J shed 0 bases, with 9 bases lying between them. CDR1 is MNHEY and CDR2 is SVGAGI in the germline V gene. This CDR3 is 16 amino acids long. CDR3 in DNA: TGTGCCAGCAGTTACTCGACTGGTAGCTCCTACAATGAGCAGTTCTTC. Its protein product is CASSYSTGSSYNEQFF.

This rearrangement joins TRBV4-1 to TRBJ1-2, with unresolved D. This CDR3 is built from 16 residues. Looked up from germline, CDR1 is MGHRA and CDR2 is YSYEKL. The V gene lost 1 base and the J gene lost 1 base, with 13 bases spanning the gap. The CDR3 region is CASSQVDMGFNYGYTF. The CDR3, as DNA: TGCGCCAGCAGCCAAGTCGACATGGGTTTTAACTATGGCTACACCTTC.

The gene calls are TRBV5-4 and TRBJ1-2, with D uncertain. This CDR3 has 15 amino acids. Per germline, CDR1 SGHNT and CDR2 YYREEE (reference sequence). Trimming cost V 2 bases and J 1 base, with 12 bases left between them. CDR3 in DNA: TGTGCCAGCAGCTTACGGAGTTCCTTTAACTATGGCTACACCTTC. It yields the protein CASSLRSSFNYGYTF.